The 14 T cell receptor beta chains below all came from one sample that was sequenced in a study of CD8 T cells in Susac syndrome. It was with random hexamers that about 0.45 to 1 ug RNA was reverse transcribed. MiXCR was run by TCRdb on the immunoSEQ multiplex PCR reads, yielding one entry per CDR3 protein. The sample consists of some 140,000 distinct CDR3 sequences, roughly 80% of them appearing once. The source material was CD8+ T cells from PBMCs. Receptor source: a human donor with multiple sclerosis.

The chain has TRBV27 and TRBJ2-1, with no clear D. CDR3 length: 15 residues. The V and J ends lost 3 bases and 8 bases respectively, with 17 bases between them. The germline CDR1 and CDR2 sequences are MNHEY and SMNVEV (reference sequence). The CDR3 coding sequence is TGTGCCAGCAGTTTCTCGGTTGCGGCTGCCTATGAGCAGTTCTTC. It is translated as CASSFSVAAAYEQFF.

The CDR3 spells CASSQVIQLGYGFSGNTIYF. The CDR3 coding sequence is TGCGCCAGCAGCCAAGTAATCCAACTAGGGTACGGGTTCTCTGGAAACACCATATATTTT. The chain is built from TRBV4-1 and TRBJ1-3; D unclear. Germline CDR1 MGHRA, CDR2 YSYEKL. CDR3 length: 20 residues. Trimming stripped 1 base from V and 0 bases from J, with 22 bases between.

This chain joins TRBV7-9 and TRBJ2-5; TRBD1 might be the D (6 bases). Germline loops: CDR1 SEHNR, CDR2 FQNEAQ (reference sequence). The germline V and J ends were trimmed by 5 bases and 4 bases, with 17 bases remaining between them. This CDR3 comprises 15 residues. This CDR3 is CASSEGDYLAETQYF. In DNA, the CDR3 is TGTGCCAGCAGCGAGGGGGATTATTTGGCAGAGACCCAGTACTTC.

This chain joins TRBV18 and TRBJ2-1; 9 bases match TRBD1. V lost 2 bases, J lost 8 bases, and 7 bases stayed unmatched. The CDR3 runs to 15 residues. Germline V gene lookup returns CDR1 KGHSH and CDR2 LQKENI. The CDR3 spells CASSPDRGNTDEQFF. As DNA, the CDR3 is TGTGCCAGCTCACCAGACAGGGGGAACACGGATGAGCAGTTCTTC.

This chain connects TRBV2 to TRBJ2-7, with TRBD2 identical over 10 bases. The germline gives CDR1 SNHLY, CDR2 FYNNEI. The CDR3 has 17 residues. With V trimmed by 8 bases and J by 6 bases, 19 bases remained unmatched. DNA for the CDR3: TGTGCCAGCGAGGTAGAGCGGGAGGGCCCTCGTGCGAGCGAGCAGTACGTC. Translated, it gives CASEVEREGPRASEQYV.

This clonotype was detected only a few times. The gene calls are TRBV6-5 and TRBJ2-2; D ambiguous. V was pared by 2 bases and J by 6 bases, with 7 bases between. This CDR3 spans 13 amino acids. Per germline, CDR1 MNHEY and CDR2 SVGAGI. The CDR3 reads CASSYGSAGELFF. The CDR3 coding sequence is TGTGCCAGCAGTTACGGGTCGGCCGGGGAGCTGTTTTTT.

This chain joins TRBV6-5 and TRBJ2-3, with 9 positions matching TRBD2. The CDR3 has 15 amino acids. Trimming cost V 8 bases and J 6 bases; bases outside gene matches: 12. The germline gives CDR1 MNHEY, CDR2 SVGAGI. This CDR3 is CASSPWAGGRDTQYF. CDR3 bases: TGTGCCAGCTCCCCTTGGGCGGGAGGGCGGGATACGCAGTATTTT.

J is TRBJ2-3 and V is TRBV5-5, with a weak D call TRBD1 (6 bases). The CDR3 sequence is 17 residues long. The germline gives CDR1 SGHKS, CDR2 YYEKEE (reference sequence). V dropped 1 base and J dropped 2 bases, with 17 bases sitting between them. The CDR3 nucleotides read TGTGCCAGCAGCTTGCGGGCACAACAGGGTCCCACAGATACGCAGTATTTT. It is translated as CASSLRAQQGPTDTQYF.

The chain combines TRBV6-6 with TRBJ1-1; TRBD1 aligns across 8 bases. Germline CDR1 reads MNHNY; CDR2 reads SVGAGI (reference sequence). V gave up 2 bases and J gave up 5 bases; unmatched junction bases: 10. The CDR3 has 16 residues. The DNA of the CDR3 is TGTGCCAGCAGTTACAGGCCAGGGGGCCCTGGGACTGAAGCTTTCTTT. It codes for CASSYRPGGPGTEAFF.

The V gene is TRBV5-6, the J gene TRBJ2-5; D gene uncertain. Germline V gene lookup returns CDR1 SGHDT and CDR2 YYEEEE. The CDR3 spans 17 residues. V was trimmed by 4 bases and J by 2 bases, leaving 21 bases between them. For the CDR3, the DNA is TGTGCCAGCAGCCCCAGGAGTGGCCGAAAGTTACAAGAGACCCAGTACTTC. Encoded protein: CASSPRSGRKLQETQYF.

The chain combines TRBV2 with TRBJ2-2; unclear D gene. Germline lookup yields CDR1 SNHLY and CDR2 FYNNEI. The CDR3 loop spans 14 amino acids. V shed 3 bases and J shed 3 bases, with 8 bases lying between them. The CDR3: CASSEVFDTGELFF. The CDR3 DNA sequence: TGTGCCAGCAGTGAGGTGTTTGACACCGGGGAGCTGTTTTTT.

DNA of the CDR3: TGTGCCAGCAGCGAGGACGGCAACAGGGCAGATACGCAGTATTTT. Translating it yields CASSEDGNRADTQYF. The gene calls are TRBV9 and TRBJ2-3; TRBD1 is a possible D gene (6 bases). Trimming stripped 3 bases from V and 4 bases from J, with 15 bases between. Germline loops: CDR1 SGDLS, CDR2 YYNGEE. CDR3 size: 15 residues.

This clonotype was found a few times. The genes are TRBV6-1 and TRBJ2-1; D may be TRBD2 (6 bases). The CDR3 runs to 19 residues. V lost 7 bases and J 4 bases, leaving 29 bases between the germline ends. The germline CDR1 and CDR2 sequences are MNHNS and SASEGT. The chain's CDR3 is CASTPGRTAWGDRYNEQFF. In DNA, the CDR3 is TGTGCCAGCACCCCGGGACGGACGGCCTGGGGGGACCGGTACAATGAGCAGTTCTTC.

The chain joins TRBV19 to TRBJ1-1; 9 nucleotides align to TRBD1. The germline CDR1 and CDR2 sequences are LNHDA and SQIVND (reference sequence). V shed 7 bases, J shed 0 bases, and the junction held 15 bases outside the gene matches. The CDR3 is made up of 18 amino acids. This chain's CDR3 is CASTPWSGQGKVNTEAFF. The CDR3, as DNA: TGTGCCAGTACCCCATGGTCGGGACAGGGTAAGGTGAACACTGAAGCTTTCTTT.